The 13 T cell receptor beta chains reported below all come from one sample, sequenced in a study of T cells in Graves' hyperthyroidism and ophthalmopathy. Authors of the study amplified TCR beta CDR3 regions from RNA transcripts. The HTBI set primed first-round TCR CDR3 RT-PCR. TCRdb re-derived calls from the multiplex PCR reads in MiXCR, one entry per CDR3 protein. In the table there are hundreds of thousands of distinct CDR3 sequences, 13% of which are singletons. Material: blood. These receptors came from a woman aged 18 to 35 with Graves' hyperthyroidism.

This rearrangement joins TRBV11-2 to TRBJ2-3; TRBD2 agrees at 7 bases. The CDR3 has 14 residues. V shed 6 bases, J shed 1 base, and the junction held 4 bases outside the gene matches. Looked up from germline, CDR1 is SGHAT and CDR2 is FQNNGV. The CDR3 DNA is TGTGCCAGCAGGTTCGCGGGGGGCACAGATACGCAGTATTTT. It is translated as CASRFAGGTDTQYF.

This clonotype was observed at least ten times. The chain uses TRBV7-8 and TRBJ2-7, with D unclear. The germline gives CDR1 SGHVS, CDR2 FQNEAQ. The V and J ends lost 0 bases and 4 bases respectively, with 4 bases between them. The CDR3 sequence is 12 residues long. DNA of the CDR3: TGTGCCAGCAGCTTAGCGCGATACGAGCAGTACTTC. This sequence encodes CASSLARYEQYF.

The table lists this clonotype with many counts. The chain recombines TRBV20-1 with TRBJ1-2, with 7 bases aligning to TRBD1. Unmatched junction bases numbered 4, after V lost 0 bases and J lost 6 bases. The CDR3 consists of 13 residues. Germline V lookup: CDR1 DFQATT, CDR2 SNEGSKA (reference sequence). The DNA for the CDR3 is TGCAGTGCTAGAGAAACAGGGGCCAATGGCTACACCTTC. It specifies CSARETGANGYTF.

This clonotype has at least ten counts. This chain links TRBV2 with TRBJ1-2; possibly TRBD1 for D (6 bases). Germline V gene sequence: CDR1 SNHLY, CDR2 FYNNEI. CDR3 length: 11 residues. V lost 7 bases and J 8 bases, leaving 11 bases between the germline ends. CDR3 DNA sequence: TGTGCCAGCATGGTGACAGGCGGCTACACCTTC. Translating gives CASMVTGGYTF.

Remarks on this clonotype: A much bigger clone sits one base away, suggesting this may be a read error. The CDR3 region has the DNA TGTGCCAGCAGCTTGCGGGAGAGCTACGAGCAGTTCTTC. Protein product: CASSLRESYEQFF. The rearrangement links TRBV7-8 to TRBJ2-1, with TRBD2 identical over 7 bases. CDR1 and CDR2 (germline): SGHVS, FQNEAQ. The CDR3 runs to 13 residues. V was clipped by 3 bases and J by 10 bases; unmatched bases: 6.

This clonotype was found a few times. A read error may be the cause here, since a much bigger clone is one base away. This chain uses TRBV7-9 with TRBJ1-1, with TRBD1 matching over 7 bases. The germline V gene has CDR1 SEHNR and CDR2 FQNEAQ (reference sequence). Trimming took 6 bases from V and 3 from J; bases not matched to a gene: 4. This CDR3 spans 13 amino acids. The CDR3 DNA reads TGTGCCAGCAGGGATACAGGGGACACTGAAGCTTTCTTT. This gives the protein CASRDTGDTEAFF.

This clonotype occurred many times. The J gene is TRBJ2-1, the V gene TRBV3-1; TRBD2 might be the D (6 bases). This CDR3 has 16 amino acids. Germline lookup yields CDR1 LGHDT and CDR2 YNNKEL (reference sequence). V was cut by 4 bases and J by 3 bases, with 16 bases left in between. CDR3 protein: CASSLDSGGLYNEQFF. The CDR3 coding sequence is TGTGCCAGCAGCCTAGATAGCGGAGGACTCTACAATGAGCAGTTCTTC.

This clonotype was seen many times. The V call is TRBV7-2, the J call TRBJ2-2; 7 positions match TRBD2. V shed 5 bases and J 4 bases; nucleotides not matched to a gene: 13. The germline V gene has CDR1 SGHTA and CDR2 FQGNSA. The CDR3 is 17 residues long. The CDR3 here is CASSRRGEGKGTGELFF. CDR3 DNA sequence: TGTGCCAGCAGCCGACGGGGGGAGGGGAAAGGCACCGGGGAGCTGTTTTTT.

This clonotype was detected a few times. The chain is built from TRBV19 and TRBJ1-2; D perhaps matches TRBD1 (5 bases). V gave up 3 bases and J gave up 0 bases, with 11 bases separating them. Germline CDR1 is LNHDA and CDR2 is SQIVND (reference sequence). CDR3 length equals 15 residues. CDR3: CASSMRQLSNYGYTF. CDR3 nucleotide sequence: TGTGCCAGTAGTATGCGACAGCTCTCTAACTATGGCTACACCTTC.

CDR3 region: CSVDTGGVAGANVLTF. CDR3 DNA: TGCAGTGTAGACACAGGGGGCGTAGCCGGGGCCAACGTCCTGACTTTC. The chain couples TRBV20-1 to TRBJ2-6; 9 nucleotides align to TRBD1. V dropped 7 bases and J dropped 4; count of bases not matched to a gene: 11. Germline V lookup: CDR1 DFQATT, CDR2 SNEGSKA (reference sequence). The CDR3 has 16 residues.

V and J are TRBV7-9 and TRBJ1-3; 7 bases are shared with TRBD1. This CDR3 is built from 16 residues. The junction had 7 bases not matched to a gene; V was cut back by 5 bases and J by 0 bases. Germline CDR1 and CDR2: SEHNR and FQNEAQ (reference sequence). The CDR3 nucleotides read TGTGCCAGCAGCCCGACAGGGTTGTTCTCTGGAAACACCATATATTTT. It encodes CASSPTGLFSGNTIYF.

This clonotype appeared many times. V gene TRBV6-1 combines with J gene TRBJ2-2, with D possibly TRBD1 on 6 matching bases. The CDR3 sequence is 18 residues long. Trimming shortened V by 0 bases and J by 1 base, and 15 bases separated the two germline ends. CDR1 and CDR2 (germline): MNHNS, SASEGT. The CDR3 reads CASSEAGTGWVNTGELFF. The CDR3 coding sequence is TGTGCCAGCAGTGAAGCGGGAACAGGGTGGGTGAACACCGGGGAGCTGTTTTTT.

This CDR3 is CASSPKGRGPNNEQFF. Written as DNA, the CDR3 is TGTGCCAGCAGCCCCAAGGGTCGGGGCCCTAACAATGAGCAGTTCTTC. The chain couples TRBV7-9 to TRBJ2-1; D possibly uses TRBD1 or TRBD2 (5 bases each). V was shortened by 5 bases and J by 5 bases, with 19 bases between the two germline ends. This CDR3 contains 16 residues. Per germline, CDR1 SEHNR and CDR2 FQNEAQ (reference sequence).